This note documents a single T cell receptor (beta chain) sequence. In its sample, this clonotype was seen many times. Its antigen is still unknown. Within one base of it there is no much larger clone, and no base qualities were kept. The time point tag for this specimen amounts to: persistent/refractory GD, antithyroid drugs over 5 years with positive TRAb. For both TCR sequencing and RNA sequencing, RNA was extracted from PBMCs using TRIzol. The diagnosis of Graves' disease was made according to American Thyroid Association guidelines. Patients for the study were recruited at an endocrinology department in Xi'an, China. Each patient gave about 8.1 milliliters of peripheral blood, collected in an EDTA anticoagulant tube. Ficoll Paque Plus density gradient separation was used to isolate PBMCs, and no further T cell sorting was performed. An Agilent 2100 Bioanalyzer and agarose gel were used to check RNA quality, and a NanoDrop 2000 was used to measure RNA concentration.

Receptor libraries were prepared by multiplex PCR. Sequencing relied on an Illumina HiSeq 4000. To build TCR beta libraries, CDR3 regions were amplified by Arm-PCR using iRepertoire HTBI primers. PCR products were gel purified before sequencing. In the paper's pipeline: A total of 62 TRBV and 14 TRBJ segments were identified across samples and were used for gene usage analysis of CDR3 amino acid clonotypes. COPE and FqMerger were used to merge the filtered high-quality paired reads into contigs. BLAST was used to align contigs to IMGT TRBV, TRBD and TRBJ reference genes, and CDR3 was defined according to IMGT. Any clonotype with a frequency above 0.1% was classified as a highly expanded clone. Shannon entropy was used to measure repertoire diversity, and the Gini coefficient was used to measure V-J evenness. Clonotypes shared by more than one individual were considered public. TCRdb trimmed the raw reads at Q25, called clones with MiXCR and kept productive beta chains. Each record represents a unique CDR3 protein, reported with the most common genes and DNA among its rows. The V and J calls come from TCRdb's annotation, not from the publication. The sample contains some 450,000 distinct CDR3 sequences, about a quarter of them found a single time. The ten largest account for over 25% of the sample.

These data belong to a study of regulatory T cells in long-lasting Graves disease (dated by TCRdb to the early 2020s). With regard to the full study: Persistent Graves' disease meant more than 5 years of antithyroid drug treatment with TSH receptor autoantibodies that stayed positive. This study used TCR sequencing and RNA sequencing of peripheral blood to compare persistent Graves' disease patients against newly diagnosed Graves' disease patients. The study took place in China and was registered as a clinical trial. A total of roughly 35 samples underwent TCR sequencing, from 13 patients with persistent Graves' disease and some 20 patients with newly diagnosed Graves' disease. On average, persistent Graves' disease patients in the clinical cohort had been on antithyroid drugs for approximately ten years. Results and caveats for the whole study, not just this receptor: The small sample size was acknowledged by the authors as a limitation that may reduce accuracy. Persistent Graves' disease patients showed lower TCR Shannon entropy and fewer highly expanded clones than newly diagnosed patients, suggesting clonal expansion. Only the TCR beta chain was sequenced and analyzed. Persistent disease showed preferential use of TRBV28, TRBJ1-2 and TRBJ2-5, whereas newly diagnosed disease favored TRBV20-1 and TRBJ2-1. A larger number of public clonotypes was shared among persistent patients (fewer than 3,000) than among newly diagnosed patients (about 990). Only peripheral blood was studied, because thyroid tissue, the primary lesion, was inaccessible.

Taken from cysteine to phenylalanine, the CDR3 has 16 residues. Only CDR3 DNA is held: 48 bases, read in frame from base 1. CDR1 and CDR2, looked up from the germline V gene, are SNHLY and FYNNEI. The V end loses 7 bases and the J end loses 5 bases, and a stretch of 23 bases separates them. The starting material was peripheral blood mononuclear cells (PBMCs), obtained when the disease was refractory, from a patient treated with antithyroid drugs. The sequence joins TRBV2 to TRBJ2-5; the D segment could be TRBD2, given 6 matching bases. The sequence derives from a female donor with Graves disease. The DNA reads TGTGCCAGCACTCGAGCGCGCCGGGAGCCCGGGGAGACCCAGTACTTC. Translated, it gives CASTRARREPGETQYF.